This T cell receptor beta chain was retrieved from a study of memory B cells and T cells in multiple sclerosis. The repertoire was sequenced with immunoSEQ multiplex PCR; TCRdb's copy has only in-frame clones and lacks some. The profile shows approximately 32,000 clones, 86% of them singletons. Worth noting for this clone: Its specificity is not known.

In germline, CDR1 is MGHDK, CDR2 SYGVNS. V dropped 0 bases and J dropped 1 base, with 13 bases sitting between them. This CDR3 region has 17 residues. CFSE-dim autoproliferating and CFSE-high non-proliferating T cells from unstimulated culture were sequenced separately. Pooled replicate wells came from some 5x10^7 CFSE-labeled PBMCs cultured around seven days without stimulus. The chain combines TRBV25-1 with TRBJ2-1; tentative D call: TRBD1 (5 bases). The sample consisted of PBMCs from blood kept in culture. The receptor was isolated from a human donor with multiple sclerosis. The CDR3 nucleotides read TGTGCCAGCAGTGAATATGAAACAAAGGGGTCCTACAATGAGCAGTTCTTC. Translating it yields CASSEYETKGSYNEQFF.